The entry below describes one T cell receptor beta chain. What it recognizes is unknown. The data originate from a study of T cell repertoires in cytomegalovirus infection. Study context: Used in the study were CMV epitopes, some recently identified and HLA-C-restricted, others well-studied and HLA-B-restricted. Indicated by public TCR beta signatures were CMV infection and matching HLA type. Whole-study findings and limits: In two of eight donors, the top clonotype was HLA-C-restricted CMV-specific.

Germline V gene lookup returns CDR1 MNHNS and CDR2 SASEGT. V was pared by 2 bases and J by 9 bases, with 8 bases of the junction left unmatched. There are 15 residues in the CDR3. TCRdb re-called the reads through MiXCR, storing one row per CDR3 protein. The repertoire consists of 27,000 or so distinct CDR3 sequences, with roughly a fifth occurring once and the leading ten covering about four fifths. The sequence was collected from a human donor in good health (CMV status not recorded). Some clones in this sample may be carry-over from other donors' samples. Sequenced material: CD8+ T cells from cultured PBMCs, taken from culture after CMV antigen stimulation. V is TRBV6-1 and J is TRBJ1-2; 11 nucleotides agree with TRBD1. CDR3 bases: TGTGCCAGCAGTGAACAGCCGGGACAGGGGGGACGCTACACCTTC. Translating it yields CASSEQPGQGGRYTF.